Sequencing of this T cell receptor (beta chain) was carried out in a study of post-analysis software for immune sequencing data. About this clonotype itself: Its antigen is undetermined.

The TCR beta cDNA libraries contained unique molecular identifiers. Each CDR3 protein is one row after TCRdb ran MiXCR on the PCR reads. Of fewer than 550,000 distinct CDR3 sequences listed, 30% to 40% were seen once; the top ten hold approximately 6%. This CDR3 is 15 amino acids long. V lost 0 bases to trimming and J lost 1 base, with 13 bases between them. Germline V CDR1 and CDR2: DFQATT, SNEGSKA (reference sequence). Study-level results: Among 4 or 5 TRBV segments more frequent in patients than controls were TRBV5-6, TRBV5-1 and TRBV20-1.

The clonotype originates from a girl aged 2-17 years with multiple sclerosis. Material: blood. The chain employs TRBV20-1 and TRBJ2-7, with TRBD2 as a possible D gene (6 bases). CDR3 sequence (DNA): TGCAGTGCTAGAGACCCAAGACGGGGGTCCTACGAGCAGTACTTC. Translation: CSARDPRRGSYEQYF.